These T cell receptor beta chains were read from a single sample in a study of T-cell memory formation after mild COVID-19. MiXCR was run by TCRdb on the 5' RACE reads, yielding one entry per CDR3 protein. The sample includes 280,000 or so distinct CDR3 sequences, 8% to 10% of them seen just once. Material: PBMCs or a T cell subset sorted from them (not recorded which). The source of these receptors is a man between 18 and 35 years old who had mild COVID-19 (a few samples of this study predate the infection). Cell type and time point are not known. CDR3s include the opening cysteine and the closing phenylalanine or tryptophan. D genes are given only for firm matches. A row's size may be missing; if present it is once, few, many or a size class.

clone size: -
CDR3 length: 13
J gene: TRBJ2-2
V gene: TRBV23-1
D gene: -
CDR3 DNA: TGCGCCAGCAGTCGGGGGTTTCCCGGGGAGCTGTTTTTT
CDR3 protein: CASSRGFPGELFF

clone size: few
CDR3 length: 17
J gene: TRBJ1-3
V gene: TRBV5-1
D gene: TRBD1
CDR3 DNA: TGCGCCAGCAGCTCCCCCCCGGGACAGGGAACTGGAAACACCATATATTTT
CDR3 protein: CASSSPPGQGTGNTIYF

clone size: few
CDR3 length: 16
J gene: TRBJ1-6
V gene: TRBV6-5
D gene: -
CDR3 DNA: TGTGCCAGCAGGACGACCAGGAGCTCCTATAATTCACCCCTCCACTTT
CDR3 protein: CASRTTRSSYNSPLHF

clone size: many
CDR3 length: 17
J gene: TRBJ2-3
V gene: TRBV20-1
D gene: TRBD2
CDR3 DNA: TGCAGTGCTAGAGCTCTGACTAGCGGGACAAGCACAGATACGCAGTATTTT
CDR3 protein: CSARALTSGTSTDTQYF

clone size: few
CDR3 length: 14
J gene: TRBJ1-1
V gene: TRBV6-1
D gene: -
CDR3 DNA: TGTGCCAGCAGTGAGGAGGTGGTGAACACTGAAGCTTTCTTT
CDR3 protein: CASSEEVVNTEAFF

clone size: many
CDR3 length: 15
J gene: TRBJ1-6
V gene: TRBV24-1
D gene: TRBD1
CDR3 DNA: TGTGCCACCAGTGATTTGGGGACAGGGGGCTCACCCCTCCACTTT
CDR3 protein: CATSDLGTGGSPLHF

clone size: -
CDR3 length: 15
J gene: TRBJ2-3
V gene: TRBV24-1
D gene: TRBD1
CDR3 DNA: TGTGCCACCAGTGACCAAGACAGGGCCACAGATACGCAGTATTTT
CDR3 protein: CATSDQDRATDTQYF

clone size: -
CDR3 length: 13
J gene: TRBJ2-3
V gene: TRBV5-4
D gene: TRBD2
CDR3 DNA: TGTGCCAGCGGAACTGGACTAGCGGATACGCAGTATTTT
CDR3 protein: CASGTGLADTQYF

clone size: -
CDR3 length: 13
J gene: TRBJ1-1
V gene: TRBV20-1
D gene: -
CDR3 DNA: TGCAGTGCTCGACAGGACAGAGAAACTGAAGCTTTCTTT
CDR3 protein: CSARQDRETEAFF

clone size: few
CDR3 length: 13
J gene: TRBJ2-5
V gene: TRBV28
D gene: -
CDR3 DNA: TGTGCCAGCAGCCCAAACTACCAAGAGACCCAGTACTTC
CDR3 protein: CASSPNYQETQYF

clone size: -
CDR3 length: 16
J gene: TRBJ1-2
V gene: TRBV6-5
D gene: -
CDR3 DNA: TGTGCCAGCAGCTCAGACCGGACAGCTGTAAAGAGAGGCTACACCTTC
CDR3 protein: CASSSDRTAVKRGYTF

clone size: -
CDR3 length: 13
J gene: TRBJ1-2
V gene: TRBV5-6
D gene: -
CDR3 DNA: TGTGCCAGCAGCTTCGATTTGGACTATGGCTACACCTTC
CDR3 protein: CASSFDLDYGYTF

clone size: -
CDR3 length: 16
J gene: TRBJ1-1
V gene: TRBV18
D gene: -
CDR3 DNA: TGTGCCAGCTCACCAGGAGAACCCACCCTGTACACTGAAGCTTTCTTT
CDR3 protein: CASSPGEPTLYTEAFF

clone size: few
CDR3 length: 17
J gene: TRBJ2-1
V gene: TRBV24-1
D gene: TRBD1
CDR3 DNA: TGTGCCACCAGTGAAGCCTCCGGGACAGGTATCCTTGATGAGCAGTTCTTC
CDR3 protein: CATSEASGTGILDEQFF

clone size: many
CDR3 length: 11
J gene: TRBJ2-3
V gene: TRBV7-2
D gene: -
CDR3 DNA: TGTGCCTCAAATCTCGGGGATACGCAGTATTTT
CDR3 protein: CASNLGDTQYF

clone size: few
CDR3 length: 12
J gene: TRBJ1-6
V gene: TRBV7-8
D gene: -
CDR3 DNA: TGTGCCAGCAGCTTACAGGAGTCACCCCTCCACTTT
CDR3 protein: CASSLQESPLHF

clone size: few
CDR3 length: 15
J gene: TRBJ2-7
V gene: TRBV7-2
D gene: TRBD1
CDR3 DNA: TGTGCCAGCAGCTTAGTACCAGGGGGAACGTACGAGCAGTACTTC
CDR3 protein: CASSLVPGGTYEQYF

clone size: few
CDR3 length: 17
J gene: TRBJ2-1
V gene: TRBV13
D gene: TRBD1
CDR3 DNA: TGTGCCAGCAGCTTGGGACAGGGGGCGGCCATTTACAATGAGCAGTTCTTC
CDR3 protein: CASSLGQGAAIYNEQFF

clone size: -
CDR3 length: 16
J gene: TRBJ1-5
V gene: TRBV12-5
D gene: -
CDR3 DNA: TGTGCTAGTGGTTTGGTAGTGACAGGTACAAATCAGCCCCAGCATTTT
CDR3 protein: CASGLVVTGTNQPQHF

clone size: -
CDR3 length: 16
J gene: TRBJ2-5
V gene: TRBV18
D gene: -
CDR3 DNA: TGTGCCAGCTCACCAACACCTGGGACGGGCCAAGAGACCCAGTACTTC
CDR3 protein: CASSPTPGTGQETQYF

clone size: many
CDR3 length: 15
J gene: TRBJ2-3
V gene: TRBV11-2
D gene: -
CDR3 DNA: TGTGCCAGCAGCCCCACATTCTGGGGAACGGATACGCAGTATTTT
CDR3 protein: CASSPTFWGTDTQYF

clone size: few
CDR3 length: 14
J gene: TRBJ1-1
V gene: TRBV5-1
D gene: -
CDR3 DNA: TGCGCCAGCAGCTGGGGGGGGACGAACACTGAAGCTTTCTTT
CDR3 protein: CASSWGGTNTEAFF

clone size: many
CDR3 length: 16
J gene: TRBJ1-2
V gene: TRBV6-2/TRBV6-3
D gene: -
CDR3 DNA: TGTGCCAGCAGTCCCCGGATTGAGGGCTGGGGAGATGGCTACACCTTC
CDR3 protein: CASSPRIEGWGDGYTF

clone size: -
CDR3 length: 13
J gene: TRBJ1-2
V gene: TRBV27
D gene: -
CDR3 DNA: TGTGCCAGCAGTTTATCGGACAGCTACCAACCCAACTTC
CDR3 protein: CASSLSDSYQPNF

clone size: few
CDR3 length: 17
J gene: TRBJ2-5
V gene: TRBV4-3
D gene: TRBD2
CDR3 DNA: TGCGCCAGCAGCCAAAAAGAGGGACTAACGCCGTGGGAGACCCAGTACTTC
CDR3 protein: CASSQKEGLTPWETQYF

clone size: many
CDR3 length: 15
J gene: TRBJ2-3
V gene: TRBV15
D gene: -
CDR3 DNA: TGTGCCACCAGCAGGGCCTCCTATTCGGGGGATACGCAGTATTTT
CDR3 protein: CATSRASYSGDTQYF

clone size: few
CDR3 length: 14
J gene: TRBJ2-5
V gene: TRBV7-2
D gene: -
CDR3 DNA: TGTGCCAGCAGCACCCGACAGTACGAAGAGACCCAGTACTTC
CDR3 protein: CASSTRQYEETQYF

clone size: few
CDR3 length: 16
J gene: TRBJ1-5
V gene: TRBV5-5
D gene: -
CDR3 DNA: TGTGCCAGCAGCTTGGTCGGTACAGGGTACCGTCAGCCCCAGCATTTT
CDR3 protein: CASSLVGTGYRQPQHF

clone size: -
CDR3 length: 12
J gene: TRBJ2-3
V gene: TRBV19
D gene: -
CDR3 DNA: TGTGCCAGTAGTACGGAGGCAGATACGCAGTATTTT
CDR3 protein: CASSTEADTQYF

clone size: -
CDR3 length: 12
J gene: TRBJ1-1
V gene: TRBV20-1
D gene: -
CDR3 DNA: TGCAGTGCTAGGAACGGTAACACTGAAGCTTTCTTT
CDR3 protein: CSARNGNTEAFF

clone size: many
CDR3 length: 13
J gene: TRBJ2-3
V gene: TRBV7-3
D gene: -
CDR3 DNA: TGTGCCAGCAGCCCCCCTGGCTCCGATACGCAGTATTTT
CDR3 protein: CASSPPGSDTQYF

clone size: few
CDR3 length: 19
J gene: TRBJ1-5
V gene: TRBV12-3/TRBV12-4
D gene: TRBD1
CDR3 DNA: TGTGCCAGCAGCCGAATACACGGACAGGCCCGTAAATTCAATCAGCCCCAGCATTTT
CDR3 protein: CASSRIHGQARKFNQPQHF

clone size: few
CDR3 length: 17
J gene: TRBJ2-3
V gene: TRBV5-6
D gene: TRBD1
CDR3 DNA: TGTGCCAGCAGCATGGAGCGGACAGGGACACTCACAGATACGCAGTATTTT
CDR3 protein: CASSMERTGTLTDTQYF

clone size: -
CDR3 length: 15
J gene: TRBJ1-5
V gene: TRBV4-1
D gene: -
CDR3 DNA: TGCGCCAGCAGACCCGGTGCGGTTGGGTCGGGGCCCCAGCATTTT
CDR3 protein: CASRPGAVGSGPQHF

clone size: few
CDR3 length: 15
J gene: TRBJ2-1
V gene: TRBV5-6
D gene: -
CDR3 DNA: TGTGCCAGCAGCTTTATGACTTACTCCTACAATGAGCAGTTCTTC
CDR3 protein: CASSFMTYSYNEQFF